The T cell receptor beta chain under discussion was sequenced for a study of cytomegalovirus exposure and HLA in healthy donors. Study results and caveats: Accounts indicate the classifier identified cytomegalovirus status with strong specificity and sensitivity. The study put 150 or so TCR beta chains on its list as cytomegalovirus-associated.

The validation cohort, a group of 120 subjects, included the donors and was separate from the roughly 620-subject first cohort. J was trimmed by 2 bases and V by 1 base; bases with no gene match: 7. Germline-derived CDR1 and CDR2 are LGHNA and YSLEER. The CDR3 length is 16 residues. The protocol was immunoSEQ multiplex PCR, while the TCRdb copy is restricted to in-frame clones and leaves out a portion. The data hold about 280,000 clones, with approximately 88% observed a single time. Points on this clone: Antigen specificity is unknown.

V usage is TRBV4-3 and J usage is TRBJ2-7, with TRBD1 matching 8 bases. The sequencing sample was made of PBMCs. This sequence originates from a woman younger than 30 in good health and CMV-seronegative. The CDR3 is CASSQAGTGAPYEQYF. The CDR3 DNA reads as TGCGCCAGCAGCCAAGCCGGGACAGGCGCCCCCTACGAGCAGTACTTC.